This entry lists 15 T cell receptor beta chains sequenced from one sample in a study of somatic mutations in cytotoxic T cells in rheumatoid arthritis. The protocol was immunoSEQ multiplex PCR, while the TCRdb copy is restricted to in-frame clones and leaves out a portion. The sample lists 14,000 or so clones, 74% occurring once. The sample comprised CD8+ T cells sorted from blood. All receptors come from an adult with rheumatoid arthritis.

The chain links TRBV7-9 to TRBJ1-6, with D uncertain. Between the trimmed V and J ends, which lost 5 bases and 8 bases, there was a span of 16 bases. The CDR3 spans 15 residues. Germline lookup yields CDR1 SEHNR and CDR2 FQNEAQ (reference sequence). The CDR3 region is CASSPNPGVDSPLHF. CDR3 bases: TGTGCCAGCAGCCCAAACCCGGGTGTTGATTCACCCCTCCACTTT. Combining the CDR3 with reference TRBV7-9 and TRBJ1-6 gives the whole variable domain DTGVSQNPRHKITKRGQNVTFRCDPISEHNRLYWYRQTLGQGPEFLTYFQNEAQLEKSRLLSDRFSAERPKGSFSTLEIQRTEQGDSAMYLCASSPNPGVDSPLHFGNGTRLTVT.

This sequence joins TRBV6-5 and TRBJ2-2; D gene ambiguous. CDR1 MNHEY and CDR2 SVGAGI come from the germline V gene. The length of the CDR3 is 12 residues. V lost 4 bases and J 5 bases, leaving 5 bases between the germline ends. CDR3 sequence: CASSWRTGELFF. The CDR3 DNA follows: TGTGCCAGCAGTTGGCGGACCGGGGAGCTGTTTTTT.

The CDR3 DNA reads TGTGCCAGCAGCTTGAGACGGTTCAGGGAACTGTTTTTT. It encodes CASSLRRFRELFF. The chain joins TRBV5-6 to TRBJ1-4; D is perhaps TRBD1 (5 bases). This CDR3 comprises 13 residues. Germline V gene lookup returns CDR1 SGHDT and CDR2 YYEEEE. Trimming shortened V by 1 base and J by 12 bases, and 13 bases separated the two germline ends. The whole variable domain, remainder taken from reference TRBV5-6 and TRBJ1-4, is DAGVTQSPTHLIKTRGQQVTLRCSPKSGHDTVSWYQQALGQGPQFIFQYYEEEERQRGNFPDRFSGHQFPNYSSELNVNALLLGDSALYLCASSLRRFRELFFGSGTQLSVL.

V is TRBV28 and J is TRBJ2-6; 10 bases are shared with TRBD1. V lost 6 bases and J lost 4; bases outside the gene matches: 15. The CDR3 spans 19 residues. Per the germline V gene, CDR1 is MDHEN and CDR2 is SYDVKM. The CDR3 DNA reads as TGTGCCAGCAGCCAAATACCGGGACAGGGGAGGTCAGGGGCCAACGTCCTGACTTTC. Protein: CASSQIPGQGRSGANVLTF.

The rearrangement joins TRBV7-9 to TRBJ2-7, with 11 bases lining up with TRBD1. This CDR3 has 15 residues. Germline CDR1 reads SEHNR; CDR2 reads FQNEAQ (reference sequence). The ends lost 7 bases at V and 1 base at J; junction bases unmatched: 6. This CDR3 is CASTPGQGGSYEQYF. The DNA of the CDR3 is TGTGCCAGCACACCGGGACAGGGGGGGTCCTACGAGCAGTACTTC.

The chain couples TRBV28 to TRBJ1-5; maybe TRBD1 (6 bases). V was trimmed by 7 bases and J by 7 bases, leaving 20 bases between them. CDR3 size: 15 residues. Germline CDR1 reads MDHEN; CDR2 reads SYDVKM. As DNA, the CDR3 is TGTGCCAGCAATACCCCGGGGGCGCGTCGGCAGCCCCAGCATTTT. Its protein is CASNTPGARRQPQHF. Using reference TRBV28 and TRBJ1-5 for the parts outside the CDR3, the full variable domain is DVKVTQSSRYLVKRTGEKVFLECVQDMDHENMFWYRQDPGLGLRLIYFSYDVKMKEKGDIPEGYSVSREKKERFSLILESASTNQTSMYLCASNTPGARRQPQHFGDGTRLSIL.

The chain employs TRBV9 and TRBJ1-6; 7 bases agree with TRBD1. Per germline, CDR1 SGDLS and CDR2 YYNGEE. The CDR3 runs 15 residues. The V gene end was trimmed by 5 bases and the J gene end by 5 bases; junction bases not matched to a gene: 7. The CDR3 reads CASSAWDSHNSPLHF. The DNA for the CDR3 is TGTGCCAGCAGTGCCTGGGACAGTCATAATTCACCCCTCCACTTT.

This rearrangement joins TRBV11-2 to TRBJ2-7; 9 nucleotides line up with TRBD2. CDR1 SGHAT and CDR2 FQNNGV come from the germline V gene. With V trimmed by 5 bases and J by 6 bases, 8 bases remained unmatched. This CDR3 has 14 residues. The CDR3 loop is CASSPPLAGREQYF. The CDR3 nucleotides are TGTGCCAGCAGCCCACCTCTAGCGGGACGCGAGCAGTACTTC. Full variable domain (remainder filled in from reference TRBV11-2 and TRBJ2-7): EAGVAQSPRYKIIEKRQSVAFWCNPISGHATLYWYQQILGQGPKLLIQFQNNGVVDDSQLPKDRFSAERLKGVDSTLKIQPAKLEDSAVYLCASSPPLAGREQYFGPGTRLTVT.

In DNA, the CDR3 is TGTGCCTGGACACTCAACTACGAGCAGTACTTC. Encoded protein: CAWTLNYEQYF. The chain combines TRBV30 with TRBJ2-7; D is unresolved. V dropped 4 bases and J dropped 3 bases, with 7 bases sitting between them. The CDR3 has 11 amino acids. Germline CDR1 is GTSNPN and CDR2 is SVGIG (reference sequence).

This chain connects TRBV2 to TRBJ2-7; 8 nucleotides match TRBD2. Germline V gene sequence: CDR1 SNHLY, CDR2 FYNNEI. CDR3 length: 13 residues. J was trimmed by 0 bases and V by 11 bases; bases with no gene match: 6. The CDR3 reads CASGGGHSYEQYF. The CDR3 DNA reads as TGTGCCTCGGGGGGGGGCCACTCCTACGAGCAGTACTTC.

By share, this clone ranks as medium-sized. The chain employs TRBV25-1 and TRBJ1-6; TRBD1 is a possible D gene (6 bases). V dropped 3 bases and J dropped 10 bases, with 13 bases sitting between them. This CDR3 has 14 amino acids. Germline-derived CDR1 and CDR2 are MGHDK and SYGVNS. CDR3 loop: CASSDPMGGSPLHF. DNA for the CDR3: TGTGCCAGCAGTGACCCAATGGGGGGCTCACCCCTCCACTTT.

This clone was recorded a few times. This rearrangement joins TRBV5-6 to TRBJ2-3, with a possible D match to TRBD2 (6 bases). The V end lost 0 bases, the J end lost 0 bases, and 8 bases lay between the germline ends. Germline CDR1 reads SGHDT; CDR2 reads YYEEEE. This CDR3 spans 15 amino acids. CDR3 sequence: CASSLGGTSTDTQYF. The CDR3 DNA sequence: TGTGCCAGCAGCTTGGGGGGGACTAGCACAGATACGCAGTATTTT.

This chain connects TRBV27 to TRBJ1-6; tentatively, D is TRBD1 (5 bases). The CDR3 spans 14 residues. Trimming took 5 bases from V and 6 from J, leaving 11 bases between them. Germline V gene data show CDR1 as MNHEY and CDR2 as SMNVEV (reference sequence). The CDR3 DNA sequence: TGTGCCAGCAGTCAGACGGACACTAATTCACCCCTCCACTTT. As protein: CASSQTDTNSPLHF.

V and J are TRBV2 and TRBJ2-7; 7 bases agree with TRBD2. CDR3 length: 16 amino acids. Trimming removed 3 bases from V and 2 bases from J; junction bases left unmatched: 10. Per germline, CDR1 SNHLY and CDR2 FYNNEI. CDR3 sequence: CASSEGEGGLAYEQYF. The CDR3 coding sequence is TGTGCCAGCAGTGAGGGGGAGGGTGGCCTTGCCTACGAGCAGTACTTC. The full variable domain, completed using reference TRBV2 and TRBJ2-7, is EPEVTQTPSHQVTQMGQEVILRCVPISNHLYFYWYRQILGQKVEFLVSFYNNEISEKSEIFDDQFSVERPDGSNFTLKIRSTKLEDSAMYFCASSEGEGGLAYEQYFGPGTRLTVT.

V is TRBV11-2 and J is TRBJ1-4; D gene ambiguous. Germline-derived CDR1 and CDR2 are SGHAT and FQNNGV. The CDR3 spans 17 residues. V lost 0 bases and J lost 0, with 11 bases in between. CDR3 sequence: CASSLEGWGATNEKLFF. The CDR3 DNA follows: TGTGCCAGCAGCTTAGAAGGGTGGGGTGCAACTAATGAAAAACTGTTTTTT.